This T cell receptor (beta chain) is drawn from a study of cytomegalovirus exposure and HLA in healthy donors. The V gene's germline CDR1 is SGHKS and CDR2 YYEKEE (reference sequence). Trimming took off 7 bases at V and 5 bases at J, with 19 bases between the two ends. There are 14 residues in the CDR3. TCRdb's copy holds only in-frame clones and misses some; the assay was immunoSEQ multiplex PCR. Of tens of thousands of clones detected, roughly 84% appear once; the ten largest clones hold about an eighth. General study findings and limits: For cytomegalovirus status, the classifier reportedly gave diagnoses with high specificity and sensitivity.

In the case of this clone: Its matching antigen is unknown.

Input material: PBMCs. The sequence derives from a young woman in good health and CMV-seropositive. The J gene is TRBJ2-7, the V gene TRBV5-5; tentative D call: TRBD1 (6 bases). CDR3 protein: CASERTARTHEQYF. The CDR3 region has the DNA TGTGCCAGCGAGAGGACAGCGCGTACCCACGAGCAGTACTTC.